These 15 T cell receptor beta chains came from one sample sequenced in a study of T cells after yellow fever vaccination. MiXCR, run by TCRdb on the 5' RACE reads, gives a single entry per CDR3 protein. The profile shows approximately 300,000 distinct CDR3 sequences, about 6.6% of them singletons. The sequencing used PBMCs, collected more than 35 days after the first yellow fever vaccination. The receptor set was obtained from a young man who received the YFV17D yellow fever vaccine.

V gene TRBV27 combines with J gene TRBJ2-1, with D possibly matching TRBD2 (7 bases). There are 15 residues in the CDR3. V lost 5 bases and J lost 7, with 18 bases in between. Germline assignment: CDR1 MNHEY and CDR2 SMNVEV (reference sequence). The CDR3, as DNA: TGTGCCAGCAGTGTTGGGGGGGCCATGTCGAATGAGCAGTTCTTC. It encodes CASSVGGAMSNEQFF.

This clonotype was seen a handful of times. V gene TRBV20-1 combines with J gene TRBJ2-7, with 8 positions matching TRBD2. The ends lost 5 bases at V and 3 bases at J; junction bases unmatched: 6. The CDR3 is 13 residues long. Germline loops: CDR1 DFQATT, CDR2 SNEGSKA (reference sequence). The CDR3 coding sequence is TGCAGTGCTCCAAAGAGCGGGGGCTACGAGCAGTACGTC. This codes for CSAPKSGGYEQYV.

The genes are TRBV12-3 or TRBV12-4 and TRBJ2-5, with 7 bases lining up with TRBD2. J lost 2 bases, V lost 6 bases, and 3 bases had no gene match. The CDR3 has 13 amino acids. CDR3 protein: CASSTSVQETQYF. The CDR3 DNA is TGTGCCAGCAGCACTAGCGTGCAAGAGACCCAGTACTTC.

The sample holds a few counts of this clonotype. The J gene is TRBJ1-5, the V gene TRBV7-2; possibly TRBD1 for D (6 bases). The length of the CDR3 is 15 residues. The V end was cut by 5 bases, the J end by 6 bases, with 17 bases between. Looked up from germline, CDR1 is SGHTA and CDR2 is FQGNSA. CDR3 DNA sequence: TGTGCCAGCAGCACAACAGGGACGAGGGGTCAGCCCCAGCATTTT. Amino acid sequence: CASSTTGTRGQPQHF.

The gene calls are TRBV5-1 and TRBJ2-7; D gene ambiguous. The length of the CDR3 is 14 residues. Germline-derived CDR1 and CDR2 are SGHRS and YFSETQ. V was pared by 2 bases and J by 2 bases, with 11 bases between. Here the CDR3 DNA reads TGCGCCAGCAGCTTAGGACGGACCACCTACGAGCAGTACTTC. The encoded protein is CASSLGRTTYEQYF.

This sequence joins TRBV10-2 and TRBJ2-5; either TRBD1 or TRBD2 may supply D (5 bases each). V was shortened by 4 bases and J by 3 bases, with 18 bases between the two germline ends. The CDR3 is 16 residues long. Germline V lookup: CDR1 WSHSY, CDR2 SAAADI. DNA for the CDR3: TGCGCCAGCAGTGGAGTGGCGCTACGGGACGAAGAGACCCAGTACTTC. This encodes CASSGVALRDEETQYF.

The CDR3 is CSADRTGTEAFF. The CDR3 region has the DNA TGCAGCGCTGACAGGACGGGTACTGAAGCTTTCTTT. This chain connects TRBV29-1 to TRBJ1-1, with D tentatively TRBD1 (6 bases). Trimming took off 7 bases at V and 5 bases at J, with 14 bases between the two ends. The CDR3 runs 12 residues. Germline CDR1 and CDR2: SQVTM and ANQGSEA.

This clonotype was counted between two and nine times. J is TRBJ2-2 and V is TRBV7-2, with TRBD2 as a possible D gene (6 bases). The CDR3 is made up of 17 amino acids. Germline-derived CDR1 and CDR2 are SGHTA and FQGNSA. The V gene lost 1 base and the J gene lost 4 bases, with 16 bases spanning the gap. CDR3 loop: CASSLVRLAFSTGELFF. The CDR3, as DNA: TGTGCCAGCAGCTTAGTCCGGCTAGCGTTCAGCACCGGGGAGCTGTTTTTT. The whole variable domain, filled in from reference TRBV7-2 and TRBJ2-2, reads GAGVSQSPSNKVTEKGKDVELRCDPISGHTALYWYRQSLGQGLEFLIYFQGNSAPDKSGLPSDRFSAERTGGSVSTLTIQRTQQEDSAVYLCASSLVRLAFSTGELFFGEGSRLTVL.

In its sample, this clonotype was seen a few times. The chain has TRBV18 and TRBJ2-5; a weak D match, TRBD2 (5 bases). This CDR3 comprises 12 residues. The V and J ends lost 6 bases and 13 bases respectively, with 18 bases between them. The germline gives CDR1 KGHSH, CDR2 LQKENI. The CDR3 here is CASSTRSDWAYF. The CDR3 DNA reads TGTGCCAGCTCGACCCGCTCGGACTGGGCGTACTTC.

This clonotype was counted between two and nine times. This rearrangement joins TRBV7-6 to TRBJ2-1, with D uncertain. Germline CDR1 SGHVS, CDR2 FNYEAQ. The CDR3 is 14 amino acids. The V end lost 2 bases, the J end lost 4 bases, and 9 bases lay between the germline ends. In DNA, the CDR3 is TGTGCCAGCAGCTTATGGCGGTTTTACAATGAGCAGTTCTTC. This gives the protein CASSLWRFYNEQFF.

This clonotype was observed a few times. The chain has TRBV20-1 and TRBJ1-2; D not certain. The germline V gene encodes CDR1 DFQATT and CDR2 SNEGSKA (reference sequence). This CDR3 region has 14 residues. Trimming pared 5 bases from V and 6 bases from J, leaving 19 bases between. The CDR3 sequence is CSAVNSNSFDGYTF. CDR3 nucleotides: TGCAGTGCTGTCAACAGCAATTCTTTTGATGGCTACACCTTC.

The chain recombines TRBV5-1 with TRBJ2-7, with TRBD1 matching 10 bases. The germline gives CDR1 SGHRS, CDR2 YFSETQ. Germline trimming cut 2 bases from V and 4 bases from J; bases unmatched to any gene: 6. This CDR3 region has 15 residues. The CDR3 sequence is CASSLGQGVGYEQYV. CDR3 nucleotides: TGCGCCAGCAGCTTAGGACAGGGGGTAGGATACGAGCAGTACGTC.

V is TRBV5-1 and J is TRBJ2-3; 9 nucleotides align to TRBD2. This CDR3 has 14 amino acids. Trimming removed 4 bases from V and 10 bases from J; junction bases left unmatched: 10. Germline V gene lookup returns CDR1 SGHRS and CDR2 YFSETQ. The CDR3 protein is CASSRSGGGAPQYF. The CDR3 DNA sequence: TGCGCCAGCAGCCGTAGCGGGGGTGGGGCTCCGCAGTATTTT.

This clonotype was observed a handful of times. The chain uses TRBV12-3 or TRBV12-4 and TRBJ1-2; 8 bases are shared with TRBD1. CDR3 size: 19 residues. The junction had 20 bases not matched to a gene; V was cut back by 3 bases and J by 5 bases. The CDR3 region has the DNA TGTGCCAGCAGTTTTCCCCGCGACAGGGGTGGGAGTGATCCGTATGGCTACACCTTC. Its protein product is CASSFPRDRGGSDPYGYTF.

The chain couples TRBV29-1 to TRBJ2-2; D not resolved. This CDR3 contains 12 residues. Germline loops: CDR1 SQVTM, CDR2 ANQGSEA. The V end was cut by 4 bases, the J end by 4 bases, with 7 bases between. Here the CDR3 DNA reads TGCAGCGTTGTATTGACCACCGGGGAGCTGTTTTTT. Translated, it gives CSVVLTTGELFF.